Listed below are T cell receptor beta chains from one sample, sequenced in a study of CD8+CD57+ T cells in acquired aplastic anemia. TCRdb independently ran MiXCR on the reads; one entry per CDR3 protein. The repertoire holds approximately 300,000 distinct CDR3 sequences, with 56% as singletons. Sequenced material: sorted CD4+, CD8+, or CD8+CD57+ T cells (not recorded which) from PBMCs. The source is a human donor with aplastic anemia. CDR3s include the opening cysteine and the closing phenylalanine or tryptophan. The order of the fields is J gene, D gene, clone size, V gene, CDR3 DNA, CDR3 protein. D genes are given only for firm matches. Clone size appears in some rows only: once, few, many, or a class for an expanded clone.

>TRBJ1-2|-|-|TRBV5-1
TGCGCCAGCAGCTGGGGAACAGAGAACTATGGCTACACCTTC
CASSWGTENYGYTF
>TRBJ1-5|-|-|TRBV19
TGTGCCAGTAGCCTAAAGGGGGACGGCAATCAGCCCCAGCATTTT
CASSLKGDGNQPQHF
>TRBJ1-3|TRBD1|many|TRBV10-2
TGCGCCAGCAGGACAGGGGGCGTCTCTGGAAACACCATATATTTT
CASRTGGVSGNTIYF
>TRBJ1-3|-|once|TRBV29-1
TGCAGCGTACGCAGGGCCCTAAACACCATATATTTT
CSVRRALNTIYF
>TRBJ2-3|-|many|TRBV24-1
TGTGCCACCAGCGGCACGATCCTCTACACAGATACGCAGTATTTT
CATSGTILYTDTQYF
>TRBJ2-2|-|-|TRBV15
TGTGCCACCAGCAGAGGTCGGACCGGGGAGCTGTTTTTT
CATSRGRTGELFF
>TRBJ1-1|-|-|TRBV7-9
TGTGCCAGCAGCCCCTGGGGAAGCATGAACACTGAAGCTTTCTTT
CASSPWGSMNTEAFF
>TRBJ2-5|TRBD2|-|TRBV5-1
TGCGCCAGCAGCTTGGCGCGGGAGGGGGTCGTTGGGACCCAGTACTTC
CASSLAREGVVGTQYF
>TRBJ2-5|TRBD1|-|TRBV24-1
TGTGCCACCAGTGATTCACGGACAGGGGGCGTGCAGACCCAGTACTTC
CATSDSRTGGVQTQYF
>TRBJ2-1|-|few|TRBV29-1
TGCAGCGCAACCCCCGCGTCCTACAATGAGCAGTTCTTC
CSATPASYNEQFF
>TRBJ2-7|-|-|TRBV18
TGTGCCAGCTCACCATTGGAGGACTACGAGCAGTACTTC
CASSPLEDYEQYF
>TRBJ1-2|-|few|TRBV24-1
TGTGCCACCAGCTCCAGGGTTGAAACCTATGGCTACACCTTC
CATSSRVETYGYTF
>TRBJ1-2|TRBD1|many|TRBV6-1
TGTGCCAGCAGTGAAGACAGGGGGATGGGTGGCTACACCTTC
CASSEDRGMGGYTF
>TRBJ2-1|-|-|TRBV7-2
TGTGCCAGCAGCCCGCCGTTCCTCGAGCAGTTCTTC
CASSPPFLEQFF
>TRBJ1-6|-|few|TRBV15
TGTGCCACCAGCAGAGATGGGGCAGGGGAATCACCCCTCCACTTT
CATSRDGAGESPLHF
>TRBJ1-1|-|few|TRBV29-1
TGCAGCGTGAGGACTGTTATGTTGAACACTGAAGCTTTCTTT
CSVRTVMLNTEAFF
>TRBJ2-2|-|-|TRBV29-1
TGCAGCGTTGAAGGGTGGGGAGCCGGGGAGCTGTTTTTT
CSVEGWGAGELFF
>TRBJ2-1|-|-|TRBV9
TGTGCCAGCAGCGTAGGGACGGGCCGATACGATGAGCAGTTCTTC
CASSVGTGRYDEQFF
>TRBJ2-2|-|-|TRBV9
TGTGCCAGCAGCTTCCGGAACACCGGGGAGCTGTTTTTT
CASSFRNTGELFF
>TRBJ1-2|-|-|TRBV19
TGTGCCAGTCTCGACAGGCACGACTATGGCTACACCTTC
CASLDRHDYGYTF
>TRBJ1-2|-|-|TRBV20-1
TGCAGTGCTAGCGACGGTGGCTACACCTTC
CSASDGGYTF
>TRBJ1-1|-|-|TRBV5-6
TGTGCCAGCAGCTTGTGGTCTAACACTGAAGCTTTCTTT
CASSLWSNTEAFF
>TRBJ2-1|TRBD2|-|TRBV7-6
TGTGCCAGCAGCAACGAACTAGCGGGAGAATACAATGAGCAGTTCTTC
CASSNELAGEYNEQFF
>TRBJ2-1|TRBD2|-|TRBV20-1
TGCAGTGCTAGAGGACTAGCGGCTTACAATGAGCAGTTCTTC
CSARGLAAYNEQFF
>TRBJ2-4|-|-|TRBV2
TGTGCCAGCAGTGGGATTTGGGGCCGGGCTAACATTCAGTACTTC
CASSGIWGRANIQYF
>TRBJ2-1|TRBD1|many|TRBV7-9
TGTGCCAGCAGGAAAAGAGGGACAGATTACAATGAGCAGTTCTTC
CASRKRGTDYNEQFF
>TRBJ2-7|-|-|TRBV7-9
TGTGCCAGCAGTCCTCACAGCCCGGGAATCTACGAGCAGTACTTC
CASSPHSPGIYEQYF
>TRBJ2-2|-|-|TRBV20-1
TGCAGTGCTAGAGCTGAGGCCCACGGGGACACCGGGGAGCTGTTTTTT
CSARAEAHGDTGELFF
>TRBJ2-1|TRBD2|-|TRBV7-6
TGTGCCAGCAGCCTGGGGGGGTGGGGCGTGAATGAGCAGTTCTTC
CASSLGGWGVNEQFF
>TRBJ1-6|-|many|TRBV7-2
TGTGCCAGCAGCTTAGCGGCAGGGGATGATTCACCCCTCCACTTT
CASSLAAGDDSPLHF
>TRBJ2-3|TRBD2|-|TRBV20-1
TGCAGTGGGGTCAGCGGGGGAATCACAGATACGCAGTATTTT
CSGVSGGITDTQYF
>TRBJ1-5|-|-|TRBV2
TGTGCCAGCAAGGGCGGGTGGAGCAATCAGCCCCAGCATTTT
CASKGGWSNQPQHF
>TRBJ1-1|TRBD1|-|TRBV5-6
TGTGCCAGCAGCTTTACAGGGGTGGACACTGAAGCTTTCTTT
CASSFTGVDTEAFF
>TRBJ2-1|-|-|TRBV7-6
TGTGCCAGCAGCTTAGCGTTGGGTGGGGATGAGCAGTTCTTC
CASSLALGGDEQFF
>TRBJ1-5|-|few|TRBV12-3/TRBV12-4
TGTGCCAGCAGTTCTACTGGGGGTCAGCCCCAGCATTTT
CASSSTGGQPQHF
>TRBJ2-6|-|-|TRBV2
TGTGCCAGCAGTGATGGGGCGAAGGGGGCCAACGTCCTGACTTTC
CASSDGAKGANVLTF
>TRBJ2-7|TRBD1|-|TRBV6-5
TGTGCCAGCAGTTACTCGAGTCCCCACAGGGGGCCCTACGAGCAGTACTTC
CASSYSSPHRGPYEQYF
>TRBJ1-4|TRBD1|once|TRBV29-1
TGCAGCGTGACGGGACAGAAAAATGAAAAACTGTTTTTT
CSVTGQKNEKLFF
>TRBJ1-2|TRBD1|-|TRBV20-1
TGCAGTGCTAGATCACCGGGACAGGGGGCTGATGGCTACACCTTC
CSARSPGQGADGYTF
>TRBJ2-3|-|-|TRBV10-2
TGCGCCACCCGGGCCCCGGGAACAGATACGCAGTATTTT
CATRAPGTDTQYF
>TRBJ1-1|-|-|TRBV4-3
TGCGCCAGCAGCCAAGATCTCTTCAGGAACACTGAAGCTTTCTTT
CASSQDLFRNTEAFF
>TRBJ2-5|-|few|TRBV2
TGTGCCAGCAGTGCGGGTTGGGGGAGGACACTGCAAGAGACCCAGTACTTC
CASSAGWGRTLQETQYF
>TRBJ2-7|-|-|TRBV2
TGTGCCAGCAGCGACAGACAGGCGTCCTACGAGCAGTACTTC
CASSDRQASYEQYF
>TRBJ1-1|-|few|TRBV20-1
TGCAGTGCCAGACAGGCGGCGGTGAACACTGAAGCTTTCTTT
CSARQAAVNTEAFF
>TRBJ2-7|TRBD2|-|TRBV7-3
TGTGCCAGCAGCATACTAGCGGACAGCTCCTACGAGCAGTACTTC
CASSILADSSYEQYF
>TRBJ1-1|-|many|TRBV6-6
TGTGCCAGCAGTTGGGGGGGGAACACTGAAGCTTTCTTT
CASSWGGNTEAFF
>TRBJ2-2|-|-|TRBV27
TGTGCCAGCAAAATCGGGGCAGGGCAGGACACCGGGGAGCTGTTTTTT
CASKIGAGQDTGELFF
>TRBJ2-1|-|many|TRBV11-2
TGTGCCAGCAGCCGTAATCATCTTTCCTACAATGAGCAGTTCTTC
CASSRNHLSYNEQFF
>TRBJ2-2|-|-|TRBV5-5
TGTGCCAGCAGCCAATCGGATTGGACCGGGGAGCTGTTTTTT
CASSQSDWTGELFF
>TRBJ2-5|TRBD1|many|TRBV25-1
TGTGCCAGCAGTGCCGGGACAGGGGGGAGGGAGACCCAGTACTTC
CASSAGTGGRETQYF
>TRBJ2-7|TRBD1|-|TRBV5-4
TGTGCCAGCAGCTTACAGGGGGCTTGGGGATACGAGCAGTACTTC
CASSLQGAWGYEQYF
>TRBJ1-5|-|few|TRBV12-3/TRBV12-4
TGTGCCAGCAGACCCGGAGGTAATCAGCCCCAGCATTTT
CASRPGGNQPQHF
>TRBJ2-5|TRBD2|-|TRBV20-1
TGCAGTGCTACCGGGACTAGCCAAGAGACCCAGTACTTC
CSATGTSQETQYF
>TRBJ2-5|TRBD2|-|TRBV7-2
TGTGCCAGCAGCCCTCGTCCGGGACTAGCGGGGGGCCAAGAGACCCAGTACTTC
CASSPRPGLAGGQETQYF
>TRBJ1-2|TRBD1|many|TRBV19
TGTGCCAGTAGTATGTTACCGGGACAGGCGGACTATGGCTACACCTTC
CASSMLPGQADYGYTF